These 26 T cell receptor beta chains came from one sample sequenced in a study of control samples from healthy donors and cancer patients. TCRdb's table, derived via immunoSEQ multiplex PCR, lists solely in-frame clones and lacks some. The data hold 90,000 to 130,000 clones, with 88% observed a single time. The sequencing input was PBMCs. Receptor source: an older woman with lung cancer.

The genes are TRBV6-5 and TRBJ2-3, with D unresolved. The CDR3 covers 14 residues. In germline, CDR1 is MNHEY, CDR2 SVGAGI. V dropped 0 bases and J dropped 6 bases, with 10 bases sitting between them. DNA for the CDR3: TGTGCCAGCAGTTACTCGAATAATAGGGATACGCAGTATTTT. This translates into CASSYSNNRDTQYF.

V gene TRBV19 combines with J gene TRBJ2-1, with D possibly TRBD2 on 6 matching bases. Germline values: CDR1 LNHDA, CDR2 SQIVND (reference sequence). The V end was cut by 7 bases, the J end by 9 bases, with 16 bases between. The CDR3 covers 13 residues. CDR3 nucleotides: TGTGCCAGTAAAGACCGTATCGGGGGTGAGCAGTTCTTC. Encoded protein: CASKDRIGGEQFF.

The DNA of the CDR3 is TGCGCCAGCAGTATTACAGGGGGCGGTGGGGAGACCCAGTACTTC. It specifies CASSITGGGGETQYF. This rearrangement joins TRBV5-1 to TRBJ2-5; TRBD1 matches 9 bases. With 5 bases clipped from V and 5 bases from J, the junction kept 10 bases outside the gene matches. Germline V gene sequence: CDR1 SGHRS, CDR2 YFSETQ. This CDR3 has 15 residues. Variable domain in full (rest from reference TRBV5-1 and TRBJ2-5): KAGVTQTPRYLIKTRGQQVTLSCSPISGHRSVSWYQQTPGQGLQFLFEYFSETQRNKGNFPGRFSGRQFSNSRSEMNVSTLELGDSALYLCASSITGGGGETQYFGPGTRLLVL.

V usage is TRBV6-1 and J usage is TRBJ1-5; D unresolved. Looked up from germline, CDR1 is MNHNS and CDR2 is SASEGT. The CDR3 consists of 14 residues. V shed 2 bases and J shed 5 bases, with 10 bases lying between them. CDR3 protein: CASSESSQDQPQHF. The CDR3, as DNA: TGTGCCAGCAGTGAATCGTCGCAGGATCAGCCCCAGCATTTT.

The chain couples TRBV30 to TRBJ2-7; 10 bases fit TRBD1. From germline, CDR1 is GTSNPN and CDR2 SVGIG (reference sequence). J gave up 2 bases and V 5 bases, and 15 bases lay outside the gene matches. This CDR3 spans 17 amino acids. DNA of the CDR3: TGTGCCTGGCACCGGGACAGGGGCCTCTCCCAACCCTACGAGCAGTACTTC. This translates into CAWHRDRGLSQPYEQYF.

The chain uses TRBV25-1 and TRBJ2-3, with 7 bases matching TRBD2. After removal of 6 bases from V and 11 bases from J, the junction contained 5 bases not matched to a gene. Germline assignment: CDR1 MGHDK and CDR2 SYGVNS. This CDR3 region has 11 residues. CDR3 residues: CASRWGGMQYF. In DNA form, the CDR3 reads TGTGCCAGCAGATGGGGGGGAATGCAGTATTTT.

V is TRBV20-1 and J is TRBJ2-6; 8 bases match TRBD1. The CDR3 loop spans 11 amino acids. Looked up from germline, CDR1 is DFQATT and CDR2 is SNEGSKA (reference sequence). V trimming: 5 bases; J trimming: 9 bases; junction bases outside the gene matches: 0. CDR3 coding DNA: TGCAGTGCTGGACAGGGCAACGTCCTGACTTTC. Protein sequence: CSAGQGNVLTF.

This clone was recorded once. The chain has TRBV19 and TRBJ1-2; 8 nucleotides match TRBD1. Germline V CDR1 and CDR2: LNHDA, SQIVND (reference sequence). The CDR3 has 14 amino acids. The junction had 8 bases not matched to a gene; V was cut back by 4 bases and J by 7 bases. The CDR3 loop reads CASSTSTGDGGYTF. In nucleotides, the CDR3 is TGTGCCAGTAGTACGTCGACAGGGGACGGTGGCTACACCTTC.

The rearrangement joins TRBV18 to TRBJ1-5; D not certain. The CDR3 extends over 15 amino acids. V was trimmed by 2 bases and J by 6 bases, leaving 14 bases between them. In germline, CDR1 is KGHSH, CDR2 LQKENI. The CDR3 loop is CASSPIFAGGQPQHF. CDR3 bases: TGTGCCAGCTCACCAATATTCGCGGGAGGTCAGCCCCAGCATTTT. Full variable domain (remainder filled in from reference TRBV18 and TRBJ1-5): NAGVMQNPRHLVRRRGQEARLRCSPMKGHSHVYWYRQLPEEGLKFMVYLQKENIIDESGMPKERFSAEFPKEGPSILRIQQVVRGDSAAYFCASSPIFAGGQPQHFGDGTRLSIL.

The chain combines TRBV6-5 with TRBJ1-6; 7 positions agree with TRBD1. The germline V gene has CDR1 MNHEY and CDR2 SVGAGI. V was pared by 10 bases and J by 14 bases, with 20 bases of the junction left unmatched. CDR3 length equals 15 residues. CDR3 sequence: CATSVPGQRIVALHF. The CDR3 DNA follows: TGTGCCACCTCTGTCCCGGGACAGCGAATTGTGGCCCTCCACTTT.

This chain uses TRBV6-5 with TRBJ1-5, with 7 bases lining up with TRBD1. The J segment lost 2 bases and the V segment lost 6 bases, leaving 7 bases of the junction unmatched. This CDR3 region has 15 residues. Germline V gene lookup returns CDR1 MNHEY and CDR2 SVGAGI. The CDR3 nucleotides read TGTGCCAGCAGCGCACAGGGGCGAGGCAATCAGCCCCAGCATTTT. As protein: CASSAQGRGNQPQHF.

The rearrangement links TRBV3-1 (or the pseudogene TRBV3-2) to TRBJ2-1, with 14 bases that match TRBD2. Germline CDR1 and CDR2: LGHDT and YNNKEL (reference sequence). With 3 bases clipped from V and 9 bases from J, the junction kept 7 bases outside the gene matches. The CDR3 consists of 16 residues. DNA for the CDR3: TGTGCCAGCAGCCAGGCCGGGACTAGCGGGAGCGGTGAGCAGTTCTTC. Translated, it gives CASSQAGTSGSGEQFF.

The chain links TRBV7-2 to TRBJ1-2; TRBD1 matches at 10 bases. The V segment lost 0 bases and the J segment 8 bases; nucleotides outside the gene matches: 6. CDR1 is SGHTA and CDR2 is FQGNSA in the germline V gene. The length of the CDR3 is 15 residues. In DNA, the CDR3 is TGTGCCAGCAGCTTAGCCCCCGGGACAGGGGCCGGCTACACCTTC. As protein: CASSLAPGTGAGYTF. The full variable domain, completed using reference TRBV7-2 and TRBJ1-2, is GAGVSQSPSNKVTEKGKDVELRCDPISGHTALYWYRQSLGQGLEFLIYFQGNSAPDKSGLPSDRFSAERTGGSVSTLTIQRTQQEDSAVYLCASSLAPGTGAGYTFGSGTRLTVV.

CDR3 coding DNA: TGCGCCAGCAGCTTGGCGGGGGCAGTCTTTAGCAATCAGCCCCAGCATTTT. This encodes CASSLAGAVFSNQPQHF. The chain joins TRBV5-1 to TRBJ1-5; the D gene is possibly TRBD1 (6 bases). Germline V CDR1 and CDR2: SGHRS, YFSETQ. Trimming removed 0 bases from V and 0 bases from J, with 13 bases in between. The CDR3 has 17 residues.

The DNA for the CDR3 is TGTGCCTGGAGTACCACGAAGCTCAGGGACAATCAGCCCCAGCATTTT. Encoded protein: CAWSTTKLRDNQPQHF. This rearrangement joins TRBV30 to TRBJ1-5; a weak D match, TRBD1 (5 bases). V lost 2 bases to trimming and J lost 3 bases, with 17 bases between them. Germline V gives CDR1 GTSNPN, CDR2 SVGIG (reference sequence). The CDR3 runs 16 residues.

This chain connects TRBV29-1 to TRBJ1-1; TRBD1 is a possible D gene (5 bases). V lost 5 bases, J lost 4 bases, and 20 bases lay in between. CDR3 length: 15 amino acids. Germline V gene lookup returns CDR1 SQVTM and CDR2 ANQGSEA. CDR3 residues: CSVHTQGGVITEAFF. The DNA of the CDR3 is TGCAGCGTTCACACACAAGGAGGGGTTATCACTGAAGCTTTCTTT.

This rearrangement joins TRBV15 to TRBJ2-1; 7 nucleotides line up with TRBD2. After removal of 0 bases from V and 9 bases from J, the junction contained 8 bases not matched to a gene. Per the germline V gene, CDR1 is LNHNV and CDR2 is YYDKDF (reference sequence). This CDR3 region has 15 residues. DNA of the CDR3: TGTGCCACCAGCAGAGATTCTGGACTAGAAGTTGAGCAGTTCTTC. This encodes CATSRDSGLEVEQFF. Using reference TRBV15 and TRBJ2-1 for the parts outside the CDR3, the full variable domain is DAMVIQNPRYQVTQFGKPVTLSCSQTLNHNVMYWYQQKSSQAPKLLFHYYDKDFNNEADTPDNFQSRRPNTSFCFLDIRSPGLGDTAMYLCATSRDSGLEVEQFFGPGTRLTVL.

The CDR3 loop is CASSRDHQGDTQYF. CDR3 nucleotides: TGCGCCAGCAGCCGGGATCATCAGGGGGATACGCAGTATTTT. This chain connects TRBV4-1 to TRBJ2-3; D perhaps matches TRBD1 (6 bases). The CDR3 length is 14 residues. Germline CDR1 MGHRA, CDR2 YSYEKL. V gave up 4 bases and J gave up 6 bases, with 14 bases separating them.

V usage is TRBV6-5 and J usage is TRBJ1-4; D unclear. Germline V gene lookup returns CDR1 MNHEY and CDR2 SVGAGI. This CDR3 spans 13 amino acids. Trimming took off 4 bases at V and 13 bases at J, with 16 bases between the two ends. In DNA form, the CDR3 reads TGTGCCAGCAGTTGGGGAGAGGATCTGGGACTGTTTTTT. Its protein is CASSWGEDLGLFF.

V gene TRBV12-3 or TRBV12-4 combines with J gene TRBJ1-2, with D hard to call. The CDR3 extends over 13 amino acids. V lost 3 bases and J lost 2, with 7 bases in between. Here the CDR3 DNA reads TGTGCCAGCAGTTTTAGTGGGAACTATGGCTACACCTTC. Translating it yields CASSFSGNYGYTF.

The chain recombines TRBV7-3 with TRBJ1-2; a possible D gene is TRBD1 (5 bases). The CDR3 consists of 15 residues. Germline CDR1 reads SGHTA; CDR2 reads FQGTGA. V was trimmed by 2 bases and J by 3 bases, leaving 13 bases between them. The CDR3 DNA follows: TGTGCCAGCAGCTTAGGGGGAGGTATAGACTATGGCTACACCTTC. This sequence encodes CASSLGGGIDYGYTF.

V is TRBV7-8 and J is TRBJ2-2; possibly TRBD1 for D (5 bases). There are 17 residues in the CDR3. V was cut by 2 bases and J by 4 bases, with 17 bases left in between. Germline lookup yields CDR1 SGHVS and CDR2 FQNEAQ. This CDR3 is CASSLTAGISGTGELFF. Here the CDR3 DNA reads TGTGCCAGCAGCTTAACGGCAGGGATTAGTGGCACCGGGGAGCTGTTTTTT.

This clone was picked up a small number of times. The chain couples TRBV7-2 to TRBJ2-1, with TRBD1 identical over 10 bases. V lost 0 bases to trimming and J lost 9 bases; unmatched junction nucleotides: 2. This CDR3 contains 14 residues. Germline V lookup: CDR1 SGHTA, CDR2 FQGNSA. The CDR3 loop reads CASSLATGGVEQFF. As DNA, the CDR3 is TGTGCCAGCAGCTTAGCGACAGGGGGCGTTGAGCAGTTCTTC.

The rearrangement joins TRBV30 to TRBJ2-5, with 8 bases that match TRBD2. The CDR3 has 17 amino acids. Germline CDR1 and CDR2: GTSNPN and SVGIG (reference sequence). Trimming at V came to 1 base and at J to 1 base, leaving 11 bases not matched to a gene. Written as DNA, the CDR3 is TGTGCCTGGAGTGGGTTCGGGACTAGATCTTCCCAAGAGACCCAGTACTTC. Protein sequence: CAWSGFGTRSSQETQYF.

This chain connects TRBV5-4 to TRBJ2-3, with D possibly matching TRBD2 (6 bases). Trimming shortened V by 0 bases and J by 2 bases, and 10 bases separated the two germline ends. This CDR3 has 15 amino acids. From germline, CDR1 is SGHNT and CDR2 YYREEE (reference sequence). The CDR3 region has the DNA TGTGCCAGCAGCTTGGAGGTAGCGGACACAGATACGCAGTATTTT. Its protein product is CASSLEVADTDTQYF.

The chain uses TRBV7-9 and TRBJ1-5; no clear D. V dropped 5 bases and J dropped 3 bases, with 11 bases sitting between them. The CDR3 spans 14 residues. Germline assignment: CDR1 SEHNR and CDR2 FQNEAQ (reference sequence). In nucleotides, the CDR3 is TGTGCCAGCAGCCCGATAAGCAACAATCAGCCCCAGCATTTT. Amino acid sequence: CASSPISNNQPQHF.